This T cell receptor (beta chain) was sequenced for a study of T cells in Graves' hyperthyroidism and ophthalmopathy. Germline V gene lookup returns CDR1 SGHDT and CDR2 YYEEEE. The CDR3 loop spans 15 amino acids. With 7 bases clipped from V and 6 bases from J, the junction kept 12 bases outside the gene matches. It was RNA transcripts that yielded the amplified TCR beta CDR3 regions. First-round RT-PCR of the TCR CDR3 relied on the HTBI primer set. Using its own MiXCR run on the multiplex PCR reads, TCRdb lists one record per CDR3 protein. The table shows 350,000 or so distinct CDR3 sequences, with approximately 18% occurring only once. Participants, patients aged 18 to 65, had newly diagnosed hyperthyroidism with a duration under 2 months. Clinical symptoms, serum thyroxine and TRAb, thyroid ultrasound and orbital computed tomography were used for the diagnoses. General study points: Among clonotypes expanded in thyroid above 0.001, most were also found in blood. Through a model of 13 V-J features, ophthalmopathy was separated from stable hyperthyroidism.

To note about this clonotype: What it recognizes is unknown.

The receptor comes from a woman aged 45 to 65 with Graves' hyperthyroidism. This chain joins TRBV5-6 and TRBJ2-4, with 8 bases matching TRBD2. Sequencing input: blood. CDR3 loop: CASSPRGGLGNIQYF. The CDR3 nucleotides read TGTGCCAGCTCCCCGCGCGGGGGGCTGGGAAACATTCAGTACTTC.